Listed here are 6 T cell receptor beta chains from one sample, sequenced in a study of blood T cell repertoires in COVID-19. Clones were sequenced by immunoSEQ multiplex PCR, and TCRdb holds only the in-frame ones, with some missing. The sample lists fewer than 300,000 clones, approximately 82% occurring once. Sequencing used peripheral blood. The receptors here all came from a woman aged 18-30 years with acute or convalescent COVID-19.

The chain combines TRBV4-2 with TRBJ2-1, with D maybe TRBD2 (6 bases). V lost 1 base, J lost 10 bases, and 14 bases lay in between. There are 14 residues in the CDR3. The germline V gene has CDR1 LGHNA and CDR2 YNFKEQ. Here the CDR3 DNA reads TGTGCCAGCAGCCAAGTGAGGGGAGGAGGGGAGCAGTTCTTC. Its protein product is CASSQVRGGGEQFF.

The genes are TRBV30 and TRBJ2-7, with 8 positions matching TRBD2. This CDR3 has 14 amino acids. Trimming removed 2 bases from V and 0 bases from J; junction bases left unmatched: 3. Per the germline V gene, CDR1 is GTSNPN and CDR2 is SVGIG (reference sequence). CDR3 residues: CAWSTSGSSYEQYF. The CDR3, as DNA: TGTGCCTGGAGTACTAGCGGAAGCTCCTACGAGCAGTACTTC.

V is TRBV9 and J is TRBJ1-1, with a weak D call TRBD1 (5 bases). The CDR3 extends over 16 amino acids. The V gene's germline CDR1 is SGDLS and CDR2 YYNGEE. With 4 bases removed from V and 0 bases from J, the gap between germline ends came to 16 bases. Here the CDR3 DNA reads TGTGCCAGCAGCTCGTCCCCAGGGTATATGAACACTGAAGCTTTCTTT. It translates to CASSSSPGYMNTEAFF.

This clone was counted between two and nine times. This rearrangement joins TRBV6-1 to TRBJ2-3; 11 bases align to TRBD2. The CDR3 has 19 residues. CDR1 MNHNS and CDR2 SASEGT come from the germline V gene. The J segment lost 0 bases and the V segment lost 2 bases, leaving 10 bases of the junction unmatched. DNA of the CDR3: TGTGCCAGCAGTGAACGGGGTAGCGGGAGGGTAGGTAGCACAGATACGCAGTATTTT. It encodes CASSERGSGRVGSTDTQYF.

The V and J genes are TRBV6-5 and TRBJ2-7; TRBD2 might be the D (5 bases). V was cut by 6 bases and J by 4 bases, with 13 bases left in between. The CDR3 length is 13 residues. CDR1 MNHEY and CDR2 SVGAGI come from the germline V gene. CDR3 bases: TGTGCCAGCAGGGCCGGGGTCGTTTACGAGCAGTACTTC. Its protein is CASRAGVVYEQYF.

The CDR3 protein is CASREAGEGLGEQYF. CDR3 bases: TGTGCCAGCAGAGAGGCGGGGGAGGGACTAGGGGAGCAGTACTTC. This chain connects TRBV6-5 to TRBJ2-7, with 8 nucleotides matching TRBD2. Germline CDR1 reads MNHEY; CDR2 reads SVGAGI. V shed 6 bases and J 7 bases; nucleotides not matched to a gene: 14. CDR3 length equals 15 residues.